These 2 T cell receptor beta chains share one sample of origin, sequenced in a study of beta chain features in type 1 diabetes. Sequencing targeted expressed TCRB transcripts, as all isolated RNA had been reverse transcribed. Sequenced by immunoSEQ multiplex PCR; TCRdb stores in-frame clones only, minus some. The repertoire holds hundreds of thousands of clones, with 14% as singletons. Sequenced material: central memory CD4+ T cells from blood. All receptors derive from a man aged 25-45 years in good health.

Only a few counts were recorded for this clone. The V and J genes are TRBV5-5 and TRBJ2-3, with 7 bases aligning to TRBD1. The J segment lost 2 bases and the V segment lost 1 base, leaving 4 bases of the junction unmatched. CDR1 and CDR2 from the germline V gene are SGHKS and YYEKEE (reference sequence). The CDR3 contains 15 residues. The CDR3 DNA follows: TGTGCCAGCAGCTTGCTGGGACAGCACACAGATACGCAGTATTTT. Encoded protein: CASSLLGQHTDTQYF.

This clone turned up a few times. CDR3 DNA: TGTGCCATCAGTGAGTCTCGGGGGCCTGGAAACACCATATATTTT. Translated: CAISESRGPGNTIYF. The V call is TRBV10-3, the J call TRBJ1-3; TRBD1 might be the D (6 bases). CDR1 is ENHRY, CDR2 SYGVKD, per germline. The CDR3 is 15 amino acids. The V end lost 0 bases, the J end lost 2 bases, and 8 bases lay between the germline ends.